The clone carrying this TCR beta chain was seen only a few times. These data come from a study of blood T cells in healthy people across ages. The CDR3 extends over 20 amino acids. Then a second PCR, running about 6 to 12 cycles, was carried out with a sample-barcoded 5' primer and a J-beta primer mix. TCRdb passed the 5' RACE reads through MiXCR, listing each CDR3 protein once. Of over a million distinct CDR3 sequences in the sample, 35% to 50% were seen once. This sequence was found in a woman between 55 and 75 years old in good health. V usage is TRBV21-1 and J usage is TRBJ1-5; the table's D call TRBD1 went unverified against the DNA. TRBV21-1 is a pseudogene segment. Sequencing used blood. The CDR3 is CASSNDAPGTGDNSNQPQHF. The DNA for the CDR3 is TGTGCCAGCAGCAACGACGCCCCCGGGACAGGGGATAATAGCAATCAGCCCCAGCATTTT.